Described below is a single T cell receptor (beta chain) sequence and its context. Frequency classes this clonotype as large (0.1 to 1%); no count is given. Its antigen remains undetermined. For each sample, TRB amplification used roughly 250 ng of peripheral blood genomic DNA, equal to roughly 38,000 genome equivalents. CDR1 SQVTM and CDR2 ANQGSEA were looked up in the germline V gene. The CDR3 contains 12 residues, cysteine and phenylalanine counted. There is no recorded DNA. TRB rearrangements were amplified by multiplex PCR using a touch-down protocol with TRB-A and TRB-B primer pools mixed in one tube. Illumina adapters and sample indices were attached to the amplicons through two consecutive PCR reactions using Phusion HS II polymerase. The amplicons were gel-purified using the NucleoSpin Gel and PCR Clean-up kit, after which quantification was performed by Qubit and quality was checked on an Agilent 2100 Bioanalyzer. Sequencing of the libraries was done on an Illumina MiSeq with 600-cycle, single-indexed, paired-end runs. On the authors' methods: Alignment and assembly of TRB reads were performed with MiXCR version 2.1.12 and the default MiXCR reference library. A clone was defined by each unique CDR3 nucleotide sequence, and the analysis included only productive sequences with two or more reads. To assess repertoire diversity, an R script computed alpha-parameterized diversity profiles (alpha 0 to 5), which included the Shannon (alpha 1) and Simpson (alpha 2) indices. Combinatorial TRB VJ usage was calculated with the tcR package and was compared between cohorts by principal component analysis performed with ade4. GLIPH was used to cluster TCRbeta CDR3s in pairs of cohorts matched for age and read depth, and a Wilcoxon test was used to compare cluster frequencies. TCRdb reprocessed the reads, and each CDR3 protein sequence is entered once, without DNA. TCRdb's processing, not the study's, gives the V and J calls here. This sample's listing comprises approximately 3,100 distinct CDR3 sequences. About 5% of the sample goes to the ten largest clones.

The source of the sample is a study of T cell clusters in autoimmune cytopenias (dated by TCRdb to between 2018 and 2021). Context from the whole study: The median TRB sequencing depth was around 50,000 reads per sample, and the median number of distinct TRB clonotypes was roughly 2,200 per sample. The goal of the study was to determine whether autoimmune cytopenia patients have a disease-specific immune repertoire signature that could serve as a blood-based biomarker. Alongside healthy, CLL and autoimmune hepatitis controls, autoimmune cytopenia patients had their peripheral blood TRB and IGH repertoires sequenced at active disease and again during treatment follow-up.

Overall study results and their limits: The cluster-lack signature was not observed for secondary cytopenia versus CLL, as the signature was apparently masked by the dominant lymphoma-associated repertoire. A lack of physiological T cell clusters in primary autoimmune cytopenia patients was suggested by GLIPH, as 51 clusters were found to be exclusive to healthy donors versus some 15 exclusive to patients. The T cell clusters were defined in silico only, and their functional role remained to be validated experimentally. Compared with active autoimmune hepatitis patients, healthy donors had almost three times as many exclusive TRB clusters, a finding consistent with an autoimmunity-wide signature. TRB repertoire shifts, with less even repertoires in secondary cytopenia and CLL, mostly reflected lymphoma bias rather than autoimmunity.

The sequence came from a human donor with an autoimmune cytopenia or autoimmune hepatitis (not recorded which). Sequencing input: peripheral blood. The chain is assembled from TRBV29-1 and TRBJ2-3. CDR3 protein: CSVEPQGDTQYF.